This entry describes one T cell receptor (beta chain). The target antigen is unknown. The sample comes from a study of cytomegalovirus exposure and HLA in healthy donors. Findings of the study overall: It was about 180 TCR beta chains that were listed as cytomegalovirus-associated. In vitro, three CMV-associated chains proved specific for CMV antigens. Roughly uniform depth of sequencing across donors was assumed in presence/absence analyses.

The PCR had 60 Vbeta and 13 Jbeta primers. In the source study's methods: The authors later counted about 80 million unique TCR beta chains, 9.5 million to 13 million of them shared. Method: immunoSEQ multiplex PCR; TCRdb's copy keeps in-frame clones and lacks some. V and J calls and clone size come straight from that table; D and trimming were deduced from the DNA. The table has some 99,000 clones, about 74% seen once. Sequenced material: PBMCs. The receptor was isolated from a female donor in good health and CMV-seronegative.

In DNA, the CDR3 is TGTGCCAGCAGTTTATTACGGGAGGAATGGCGCGAGCAGTACTTC. Translating it yields CASSLLREEWREQYF. This chain links TRBV27 with TRBJ2-7; 7 positions agree with TRBD2. Trimming removed 1 base from V and 6 bases from J; junction bases left unmatched: 9. Germline-derived CDR1 and CDR2 are MNHEY and SMNVEV (reference sequence). This CDR3 has 15 residues.